Sequencing of this TCR beta chain was carried out in a study of blood T cells in healthy people across ages. The authors ran a second PCR of 7 to 11 cycles using a sample-barcoded 5' primer and a J-beta primer mix. TCRdb redid the calling of the 5' RACE reads with MiXCR, one entry per CDR3 protein. Here the sample spans hundreds of thousands of distinct CDR3 sequences, about 61% being singletons. CDR3 length: 11 residues. With 3 bases removed from V and 5 bases from J, the gap between germline ends came to 5 bases. The germline V gene encodes CDR1 SGHTA and CDR2 FQGNSA. This clonotype has only a few counts.

The specimen was blood. This TCR was sampled from a man aged 35 to 55 in good health. The V and J genes are TRBV7-2 and TRBJ2-7; D is uncertain. CDR3 amino acids: CASSFINEQYF. DNA of the CDR3: TGTGCCAGCAGCTTCATCAACGAGCAGTACTTC.